The 13 T cell receptor beta chains given below trace back to one sample, sequenced in a study of T-cell reconstitution after alpha-beta-depleted transplantation in children. Unique molecular identifiers were incorporated when the TCRbeta library was constructed. TCRdb reprocessed the PCR reads via MiXCR and lists one record per CDR3 protein. The data contain about 500,000 distinct CDR3 sequences, around a third of them singletons. Material: PBMCs from the stem cell graft donor, obtained from the stem cell graft. The receptors originated from a human donor who donated a stem cell graft to a child with aplastic anemia.

The chain has TRBV11-2 and TRBJ2-7; D is perhaps TRBD2 (5 bases). Germline V gives CDR1 SGHAT, CDR2 FQNNGV. This CDR3 spans 15 amino acids. Trimming removed 2 bases from V and 4 bases from J, with 15 bases in between. The CDR3 sequence is CASSLRGSRGYEQYV. The DNA for the CDR3 is TGTGCCAGCAGCTTACGGGGATCACGGGGTTACGAGCAGTACGTC.

The chain couples TRBV11-2 to TRBJ2-3, with 13 bases identical to TRBD2. Germline lookup yields CDR1 SGHAT and CDR2 FQNNGV. Trimming cost V 5 bases and J 0 bases; bases outside gene matches: 8. The CDR3 extends over 18 amino acids. This CDR3 reads CASSPLAGGPSSTDTQYF. As DNA, the CDR3 is TGTGCCAGCAGCCCACTAGCGGGAGGGCCTAGTAGCACAGATACGCAGTATTTT.

The chain couples TRBV29-1 to TRBJ1-2, with D hard to call. The CDR3 has 14 amino acids. CDR1 is SQVTM and CDR2 is ANQGSEA in the germline V gene. Trimming removed 3 bases from V and 0 bases from J, with 11 bases in between. CDR3 protein: CSVEPAATNYGYTF. The CDR3 region has the DNA TGCAGCGTTGAGCCGGCGGCTACTAACTATGGCTACACCTTC. Combining the CDR3 with reference TRBV29-1 and TRBJ1-2 gives the whole variable domain SAVISQKPSRDICQRGTSLTIQCQVDSQVTMMFWYRQQPGQSLTLIATANQGSEATYESGFVIDKFPISRPNLTFSTLTVSNMSPEDSSIYLCSVEPAATNYGYTFGSGTRLTVV.

The chain employs TRBV29-1 and TRBJ2-7; 7 bases are a match to TRBD2. The germline gives CDR1 SQVTM, CDR2 ANQGSEA. After removal of 1 base from V and 6 bases from J, the junction contained 0 bases not matched to a gene. The CDR3 totals 11 residues. CDR3 nucleotide sequence: TGCAGCGTTGAAGCGGGGGGCGAGCAGTACTTC. This gives the protein CSVEAGGEQYF.

The CDR3 sequence: CASSYGPRSGRALNEQFF. CDR3 DNA: TGTGCCAGCAGTTATGGCCCTAGGAGCGGGAGGGCCCTCAATGAGCAGTTCTTC. The chain employs TRBV6-5 and TRBJ2-1; TRBD2 aligns across 10 bases. The V segment lost 3 bases and the J segment 6 bases; nucleotides outside the gene matches: 14. The CDR3 has 18 residues. CDR1 and CDR2 from the germline V gene are MNHEY and SVGAGI.

This clonotype was picked up a small number of times. The chain carries TRBV6-2 or TRBV6-3 and TRBJ2-2; 7 nucleotides align to TRBD2. V dropped 0 bases and J dropped 6; count of bases not matched to a gene: 4. The CDR3 contains 15 residues. Per germline, CDR1 MNHEY and CDR2 SVGEGT. CDR3 in amino acids: CASSYSAGAPGELFF. The CDR3 nucleotides read TGTGCCAGCAGTTACTCGGCGGGAGCACCCGGGGAGCTGTTTTTT.

The chain recombines TRBV4-3 with TRBJ2-1; tentatively, D is TRBD2 (7 bases). Germline CDR1 is LGHNA and CDR2 is YSLEER. Trimming removed 2 bases at V and 4 bases at J, with 9 bases between. The CDR3 contains 14 residues. As DNA, the CDR3 is TGCGCCAGCAGCCAAAGGGGGGGTTACAATGAGCAGTTCTTC. Amino acid sequence: CASSQRGGYNEQFF.

This chain uses TRBV6-1 with TRBJ2-3, with TRBD2 matching 9 bases. This CDR3 comprises 15 residues. Germline V gives CDR1 MNHNS, CDR2 SASEGT. Trimming cost V 2 bases and J 8 bases; bases outside gene matches: 8. The CDR3 nucleotides read TGTGCCAGCAGTGAATTCAGCGGGGGGTGGGGTACGCAGTATTTT. Translating it yields CASSEFSGGWGTQYF.

The chain carries TRBV20-1 and TRBJ1-1; a possible D gene is TRBD1 (5 bases). Germline values: CDR1 DFQATT, CDR2 SNEGSKA (reference sequence). This CDR3 comprises 14 residues. Trimming pared 4 bases from V and 4 bases from J, leaving 16 bases between. The chain's CDR3 is CSAIQWSGGTEAFF. DNA of the CDR3: TGCAGTGCTATCCAATGGTCTGGGGGCACTGAAGCTTTCTTT.

This clonotype was observed a handful of times. The genes are TRBV20-1 and TRBJ2-1; 8 nucleotides align to TRBD2. CDR3 length: 15 residues. Germline values: CDR1 DFQATT, CDR2 SNEGSKA (reference sequence). Trimming at V came to 0 bases and at J to 9 bases, leaving 10 bases not matched to a gene. CDR3 DNA sequence: TGCAGTGCTAGAGATGGGGTAGCGGGGAGGGGTGAGCAGTTCTTC. Protein sequence: CSARDGVAGRGEQFF.

There are a few counts of this clonotype. This chain uses TRBV27 with TRBJ1-2; 9 bases line up with TRBD1. The CDR3 is 16 residues long. Germline CDR1 and CDR2: MNHEY and SMNVEV (reference sequence). Unmatched junction bases numbered 14, after V lost 6 bases and J lost 6 bases. CDR3: CASRARDRVRFDGYTF. CDR3 DNA sequence: TGTGCCAGCAGGGCAAGGGACAGGGTTCGTTTCGATGGCTACACCTTC.

Only a few counts were recorded for this clonotype. CDR3 amino acids: CAGEQGPNTEAFF. The DNA for the CDR3 is TGTGCCGGGGAACAGGGCCCGAACACTGAAGCTTTCTTT. This sequence joins TRBV5-4 and TRBJ1-1; a weak D match, TRBD1 (6 bases). The V end was cut by 10 bases, the J end by 1 base, with 14 bases between. Germline values: CDR1 SGHNT, CDR2 YYREEE (reference sequence). CDR3 length equals 13 residues.

This clonotype was observed a handful of times. The CDR3 DNA reads TGTGCCAGCAGCTTAAGGCCAGATAAGGTAGATACGCAGTATTTT. This gives the protein CASSLRPDKVDTQYF. J is TRBJ2-3 and V is TRBV7-2; unclear D gene. The CDR3 extends over 15 amino acids. The V gene's germline CDR1 is SGHTA and CDR2 FQGNSA. Trimming shortened V by 2 bases and J by 5 bases, and 14 bases separated the two germline ends. The variable domain in full, completed from reference TRBV7-2 and TRBJ2-3, reads GAGVSQSPSNKVTEKGKDVELRCDPISGHTALYWYRQSLGQGLEFLIYFQGNSAPDKSGLPSDRFSAERTGGSVSTLTIQRTQQEDSAVYLCASSLRPDKVDTQYFGPGTRLTVL.